These 20 T cell receptor beta chains originate from one sample sequenced in a study of blood T cells in healthy people across ages. The second PCR ran about 6 to 12 cycles with a sample-barcoded 5' primer and J-beta primers. TCRdb reprocessed the 5' RACE reads with MiXCR, giving one entry per CDR3 protein. Of approximately 1.5 million distinct CDR3 sequences listed, around 35% were seen once; the top ten hold roughly 12%. Sequenced: blood. The receptor source for this set is a woman aged 25 to 45 in good health.

This clonotype was found a few times. A junction boundary mismatches the germline segment, possibly from a read error. The chain couples TRBV6-1 to TRBJ2-5; no clear D. The J call is doubtful: the DNA matches TRBJ2-7 better. The CDR3 totals 13 residues. From germline, CDR1 is MNHNS and CDR2 SASEGT. The chain's CDR3 is CASREGVGFEQYF. Here the CDR3 DNA reads TGTGCCAGCAGGGAAGGTGTCGGGTTCGAGCAGTACTTC.

This clonotype was counted between two and nine times. The rearrangement uses TRBV27 and TRBJ2-1; D remains unclear. Germline CDR1 MNHEY, CDR2 SMNVEV (reference sequence). The V gene lost 2 bases and the J gene lost 0 bases, with 8 bases spanning the gap. The CDR3 contains 15 residues. The CDR3 is CASSLEYSSYNEQFF. The CDR3 DNA is TGTGCCAGCAGTTTAGAATACAGCTCCTACAATGAGCAGTTCTTC.

This chain uses TRBV20-1 with TRBJ2-5, with TRBD2 matching 12 bases. Germline CDR1 reads DFQATT; CDR2 reads SNEGSKA (reference sequence). The V gene end was trimmed by 6 bases and the J gene end by 4 bases; junction bases not matched to a gene: 9. The CDR3 spans 15 residues. CDR3 region: CSALDLAGGRETQYF. The CDR3 DNA is TGCAGTGCCCTTGACCTAGCGGGGGGGCGAGAGACCCAGTACTTC.

A few counts support this clonotype. This chain links TRBV30 with TRBJ2-1; perhaps TRBD1 as D (5 bases). V dropped 3 bases and J dropped 0 bases, with 12 bases sitting between them. CDR3 length equals 15 residues. In germline, CDR1 is GTSNPN, CDR2 SVGIG (reference sequence). In DNA, the CDR3 is TGTGCCTGGAGATCAGACAGCTACTCCTACAATGAGCAGTTCTTC. Translation: CAWRSDSYSYNEQFF.

CDR3 in DNA: TGCGCCAGCAGTGTATACCGGGAGGTTGGAGATACGCAGTATTTT. This codes for CASSVYREVGDTQYF. This chain connects TRBV10-2 to TRBJ2-3, with 7 bases aligning to TRBD2. The CDR3 is made up of 15 amino acids. J was trimmed by 5 bases and V by 4 bases; bases with no gene match: 9. Looked up from germline, CDR1 is WSHSY and CDR2 is SAAADI.

There are a few counts of this clonotype. V is TRBV5-1 and J is TRBJ2-1; perhaps D is TRBD1 or TRBD2 (5 bases each). V lost 4 bases, J lost 7 bases, and 15 bases lay in between. Germline lookup yields CDR1 SGHRS and CDR2 YFSETQ. The CDR3 consists of 14 residues. In nucleotides, the CDR3 is TGCGCCAGCAGCCCGTTCCGGGGCAGGAATGAGCAGTTCTTC. Its translation is CASSPFRGRNEQFF. The variable domain in full, with the rest retrieved from reference TRBV5-1 and TRBJ2-1, is KAGVTQTPRYLIKTRGQQVTLSCSPISGHRSVSWYQQTPGQGLQFLFEYFSETQRNKGNFPGRFSGRQFSNSRSEMNVSTLELGDSALYLCASSPFRGRNEQFFGPGTRLTVL.

The table lists this clonotype with a few counts. The rearrangement uses TRBV13 and TRBJ2-5; D might be TRBD1 (6 bases). The V end lost 5 bases, the J end lost 5 bases, and 15 bases lay between the germline ends. The CDR3 has 14 residues. The germline V gene encodes CDR1 PRHDT and CDR2 FYEKMQ (reference sequence). The CDR3 DNA sequence: TGTGCCAGCAGCCCGACCAGGGGCGCCGAGACCCAGTACTTC. It specifies CASSPTRGAETQYF.

This clonotype was seen only a few times. The V call is TRBV5-5, the J call TRBJ2-7; possibly TRBD1 for D (5 bases). CDR3 length: 14 residues. Per the germline V gene, CDR1 is SGHKS and CDR2 is YYEKEE (reference sequence). V dropped 0 bases and J dropped 7 bases, with 14 bases sitting between them. The CDR3 loop reads CASSLDGRVGEQYF. DNA of the CDR3: TGTGCCAGCAGCTTGGATGGCAGGGTAGGTGAGCAGTACTTC. Together with reference TRBV5-5 and TRBJ2-7, the CDR3 gives the full variable domain: DAGVTQSPTHLIKTRGQQVTLRCSPISGHKSVSWYQQVLGQGPQFIFQYYEKEERGRGNFPDRFSARQFPNYSSELNVNALLLGDSALYLCASSLDGRVGEQYFGPGTRLTVT.

This chain joins TRBV5-5 and TRBJ2-5; D gene unclear. The end of the DNA aligns better with TRBJ2-7, so the J call may be wrong. Germline CDR1 and CDR2: SGHKS and YYEKEE (reference sequence). CDR3 length: 13 amino acids. For the CDR3, the DNA is TGTGCCAGCAGCTTCAACCCGACCTACGAGCAGTACTTC. Translated: CASSFNPTYEQYF.

The V call is TRBV7-9, the J call TRBJ2-3, with 8 bases fitting TRBD1. This CDR3 is built from 16 residues. V shed 2 bases, J shed 3 bases, and the junction held 7 bases outside the gene matches. The germline V gene has CDR1 SEHNR and CDR2 FQNEAQ (reference sequence). CDR3 coding DNA: TGTGCCAGCAGCTTATCTAGGACAGGGAATACAGATACGCAGTATTTT. It encodes CASSLSRTGNTDTQYF.

In regard to this clonotype: Sequence at one end of the junction differs from germline and may be a read error. This chain connects TRBV2 to TRBJ2-7; TRBD2 matches 14 bases. The J call may be in error: the DNA end matches TRBJ2-5 better. The CDR3 covers 15 residues. From germline, CDR1 is SNHLY and CDR2 FYNNEI. CDR3: CTSEGLAGEGETQYF. The CDR3 coding sequence is TGTACCAGCGAGGGACTAGCGGGAGAGGGGGAGACCCAGTACTTC.

In this sample, this clonotype turned up many times. The rearrangement uses TRBV29-1 and TRBJ2-5, with 9 bases aligning to TRBD1. J was trimmed by 3 bases and V by 6 bases; bases with no gene match: 8. Germline lookup yields CDR1 SQVTM and CDR2 ANQGSEA. The CDR3 covers 14 residues. CDR3 amino acids: CSVTGQGTKETQYF. The CDR3, as DNA: TGCAGCGTGACGGGACAGGGAACGAAAGAGACCCAGTACTTC.

This rearrangement joins TRBV25-1 to TRBJ1-2; tentatively, D is TRBD1 (5 bases). In germline, CDR1 is MGHDK, CDR2 SYGVNS. This CDR3 spans 18 amino acids. Between the trimmed V and J ends, which lost 4 bases and 2 bases, there was a span of 23 bases. CDR3: CASSARLPSPGGNYGYTF. The CDR3 region has the DNA TGTGCCAGCAGTGCCAGACTACCCTCCCCCGGGGGAAACTATGGCTACACCTTC.

This clonotype occurred many times. This chain links TRBV5-5 with TRBJ2-3, with a possible D match to TRBD2 (5 bases). Trimming took off 4 bases at V and 2 bases at J, with 14 bases between the two ends. Germline V CDR1 and CDR2: SGHKS, YYEKEE (reference sequence). This CDR3 is 15 amino acids long. The CDR3 coding sequence is TGTGCCAGCAGCGGAAGCCCGAGGGTCACAGATACGCAGTATTTT. Translating gives CASSGSPRVTDTQYF. The complete variable domain, with remaining parts taken from reference TRBV5-5 and TRBJ2-3, reads DAGVTQSPTHLIKTRGQQVTLRCSPISGHKSVSWYQQVLGQGPQFIFQYYEKEERGRGNFPDRFSARQFPNYSSELNVNALLLGDSALYLCASSGSPRVTDTQYFGPGTRLTVL.

This clonotype was detected only once. The chain couples TRBV24-1 to TRBJ2-5; D is unclear. The V end lost 7 bases, the J end lost 11 bases, and 16 bases lay between the germline ends. The CDR3 totals 12 residues. The V gene's germline CDR1 is KGHDR and CDR2 SFDVKD. The CDR3 DNA is TGTGCCACCAGGGACGGAAACAATGAGCAGTACTTC. It encodes CATRDGNNEQYF.

This clonotype turned up a few times. The chain couples TRBV20-1 to TRBJ2-2, with D possibly being TRBD2 (5 bases). V was pared by 3 bases and J by 7 bases, with 15 bases between. Germline loops: CDR1 DFQATT, CDR2 SNEGSKA (reference sequence). The CDR3 runs 14 residues. The CDR3: CSASTGFGNGELFF. The DNA of the CDR3 is TGCAGTGCTAGTACGGGGTTCGGTAACGGGGAGCTGTTTTTT.

The chain links TRBV4-1 to TRBJ2-7; the D gene could be TRBD1 or TRBD2 (5 bases each). CDR3 length: 15 residues. Germline V CDR1 and CDR2: MGHRA, YSYEKL. V was shortened by 4 bases and J by 6 bases, with 19 bases between the two germline ends. The CDR3 spells CASSPLGRGPSEQYF. For the CDR3, the DNA is TGCGCCAGCAGCCCCCTCGGACGGGGCCCCTCCGAGCAGTACTTC.

This clonotype was counted a few times. The chain uses TRBV5-1 and TRBJ2-7; D could derive from TRBD1 or TRBD2 (5 bases each). This CDR3 contains 14 residues. Per the germline V gene, CDR1 is SGHRS and CDR2 is YFSETQ. V was cut by 7 bases and J by 0 bases, with 14 bases left in between. The CDR3 nucleotides are TGCGCCAGCTCTGAAGGGACCTCCTCCTACGAGCAGTACTTC. It encodes CASSEGTSSYEQYF.

The chain couples TRBV21-1 to TRBJ2-5. TRBV21-1 is a pseudogene. The CDR3 has 14 residues. The CDR3 DNA sequence: TGTGCCAGCAGCTATACCCGGGACCGAGAGACCCAGTACTTC. It yields the protein CASSYTRDRETQYF.

This clonotype was picked up a small number of times. The chain joins TRBV7-9 to TRBJ2-5, with 7 bases aligning to TRBD1. Germline V gene lookup returns CDR1 SEHNR and CDR2 FQNEAQ (reference sequence). The V gene end was trimmed by 3 bases and the J gene end by 5 bases; junction bases not matched to a gene: 6. The CDR3 extends over 14 amino acids. The CDR3 protein is CASSFPDRVETQYF. The CDR3 DNA follows: TGTGCCAGCAGCTTCCCAGACAGGGTGGAGACCCAGTACTTC.